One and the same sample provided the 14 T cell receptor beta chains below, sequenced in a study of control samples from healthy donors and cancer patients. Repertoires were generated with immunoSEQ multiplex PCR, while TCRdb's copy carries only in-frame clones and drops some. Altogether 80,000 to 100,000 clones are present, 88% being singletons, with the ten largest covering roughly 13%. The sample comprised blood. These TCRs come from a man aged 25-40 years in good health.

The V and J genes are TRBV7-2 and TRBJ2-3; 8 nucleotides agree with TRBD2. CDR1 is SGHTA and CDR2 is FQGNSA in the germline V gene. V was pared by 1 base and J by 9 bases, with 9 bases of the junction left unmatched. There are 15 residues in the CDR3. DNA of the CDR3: TGTGCCAGCAGCTTAGGTGGGGGGCGGGAGGAAACGCAGTATTTT. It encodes CASSLGGGREETQYF.

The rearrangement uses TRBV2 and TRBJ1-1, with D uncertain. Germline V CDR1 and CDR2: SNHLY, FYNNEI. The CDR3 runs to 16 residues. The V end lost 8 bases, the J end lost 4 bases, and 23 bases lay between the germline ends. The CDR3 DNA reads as TGTGCCAGCGGGAGGCAGGAAAAAGGAGTAGGCACTGAAGCTTTCTTT. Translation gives CASGRQEKGVGTEAFF.

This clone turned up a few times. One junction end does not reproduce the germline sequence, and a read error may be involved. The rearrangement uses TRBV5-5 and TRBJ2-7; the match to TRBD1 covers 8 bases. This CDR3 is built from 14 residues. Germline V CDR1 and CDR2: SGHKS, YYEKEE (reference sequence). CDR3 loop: CASSFPDRGGLLHF. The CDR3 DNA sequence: TGTGCCAGCAGCTTTCCCGACAGGGGAGGTTTGTTACACTTC.

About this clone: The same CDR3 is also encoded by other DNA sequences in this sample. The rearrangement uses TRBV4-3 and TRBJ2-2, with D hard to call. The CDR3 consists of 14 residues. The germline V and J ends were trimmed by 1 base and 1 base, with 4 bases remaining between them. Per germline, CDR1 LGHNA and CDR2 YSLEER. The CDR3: CASSQGRNTGELFF. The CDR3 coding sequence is TGCGCCAGCAGCCAAGGCAGGAACACCGGGGAGCTGTTTTTT.

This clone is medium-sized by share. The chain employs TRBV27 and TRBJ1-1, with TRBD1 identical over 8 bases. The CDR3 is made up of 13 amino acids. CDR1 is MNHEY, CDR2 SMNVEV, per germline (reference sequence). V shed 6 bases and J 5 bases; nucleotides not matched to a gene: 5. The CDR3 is CASRMTGVTEAFF. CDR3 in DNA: TGTGCCAGCAGGATGACAGGGGTGACTGAAGCTTTCTTT.

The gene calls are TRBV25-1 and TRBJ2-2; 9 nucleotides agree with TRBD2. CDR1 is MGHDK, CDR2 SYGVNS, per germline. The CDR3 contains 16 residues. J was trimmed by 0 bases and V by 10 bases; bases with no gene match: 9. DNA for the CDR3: TGTGCCACCTCCTATAGGACTAGCGCGAACACCGGGGAGCTGTTTTTT. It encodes CATSYRTSANTGELFF.

The CDR3 coding sequence is TGTGCCAGCAGCACCCAACAGGAGTCCACAGATACGCAGTATTTT. Its translation: CASSTQQESTDTQYF. The gene calls are TRBV5-4 and TRBJ2-3, with D possibly being TRBD1 (5 bases). Germline V lookup: CDR1 SGHNT, CDR2 YYREEE (reference sequence). CDR3 length: 15 residues. Deletions cut 4 bases from V and 2 bases from J, with 14 bases between.

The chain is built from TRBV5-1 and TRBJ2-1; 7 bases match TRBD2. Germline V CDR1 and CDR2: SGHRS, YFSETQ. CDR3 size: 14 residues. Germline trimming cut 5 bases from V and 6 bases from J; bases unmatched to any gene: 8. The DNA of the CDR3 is TGCGCCAGCAGGGAGGGAGGGGCAGGCAATGAGCAGTTCTTC. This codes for CASREGGAGNEQFF.

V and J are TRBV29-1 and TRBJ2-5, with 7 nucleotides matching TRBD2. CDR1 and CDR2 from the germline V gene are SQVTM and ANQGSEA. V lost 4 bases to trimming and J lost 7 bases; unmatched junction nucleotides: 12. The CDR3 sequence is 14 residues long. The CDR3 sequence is CSVVRDYQVGTQYF. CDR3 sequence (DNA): TGCAGCGTTGTCCGGGACTACCAGGTCGGGACCCAGTACTTC.

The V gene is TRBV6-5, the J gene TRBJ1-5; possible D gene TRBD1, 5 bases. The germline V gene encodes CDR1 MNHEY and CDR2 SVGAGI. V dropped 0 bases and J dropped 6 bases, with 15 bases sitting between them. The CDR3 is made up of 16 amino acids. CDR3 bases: TGTGCCAGCAGTTACTCGATAGAGCGGGGCGGTCAGCCCCAGCATTTT. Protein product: CASSYSIERGGQPQHF.

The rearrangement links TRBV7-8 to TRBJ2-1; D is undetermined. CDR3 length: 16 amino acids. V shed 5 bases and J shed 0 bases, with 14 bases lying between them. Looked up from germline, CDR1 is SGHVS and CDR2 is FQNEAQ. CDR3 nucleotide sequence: TGTGCCAGCAGCCTCTTCCGTGGACCCTCCTACAATGAGCAGTTCTTC. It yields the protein CASSLFRGPSYNEQFF.

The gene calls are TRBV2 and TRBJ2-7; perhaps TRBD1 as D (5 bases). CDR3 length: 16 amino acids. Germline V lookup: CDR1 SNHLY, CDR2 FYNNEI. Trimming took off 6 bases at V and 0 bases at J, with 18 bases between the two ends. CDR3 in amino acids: CASRPVRLQGSYEQYF. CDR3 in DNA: TGTGCCAGCAGACCCGTCCGGTTGCAGGGCTCCTACGAGCAGTACTTC.

The CDR3 region has the DNA TGTGCCAGCAGTTTAGCGGGAGTTGTAGGTAATGAGCAGTTCTTC. As protein: CASSLAGVVGNEQFF. The chain combines TRBV6-5 with TRBJ2-1, with TRBD2 matching over 9 bases. Germline assignment: CDR1 MNHEY and CDR2 SVGAGI. After removal of 4 bases from V and 7 bases from J, the junction contained 8 bases not matched to a gene. The CDR3 extends over 15 amino acids.

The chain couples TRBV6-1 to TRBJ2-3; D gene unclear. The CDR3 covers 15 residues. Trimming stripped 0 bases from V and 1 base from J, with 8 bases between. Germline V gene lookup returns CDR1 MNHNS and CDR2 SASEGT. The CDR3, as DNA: TGTGCCAGCAGTGAAGCGAGCACAGGCACAGATACGCAGTATTTT. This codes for CASSEASTGTDTQYF.